This TCR beta chain was found in a study of shared clonotypes between healthy human individuals. This CDR3 contains 17 residues. The germline CDR1 and CDR2 sequences are SGHNT and YYREEE (reference sequence). V lost 3 bases to trimming and J lost 2 bases, with 20 bases between them. Notes on the study in general: Sequencing depth was a factor that was expected to affect clonotype sharing among donors. Though the depth was large, rarefaction showed that sorted-subset sequencing was incomplete.

Notes on this clone: The antigen remains undetermined.

Some 30,000 T cell genomes (roughly 190 ng DNA) went into each sorted-subset replicate. This table comes from immunoSEQ multiplex PCR, and its TCRdb copy is limited to in-frame clones, with some not included. In the table there are 2.3 million or so clones, just over 90% of which are singletons. The sample comprised naive CD4+ T cells from PBMCs. The subset denotes: CD45RA+ positively selected. The rearrangement joins TRBV5-4 to TRBJ2-5; D may be TRBD1 (6 bases). The clonotype comes from a young man in good health. Some clones in this sample may be carry-over from other donors' samples. CDR3 DNA: TGTGCCAGCAGCTCCACCGGCCAGGGGTCGGGGCAAGAGACCCAGTACTTC. Encoded protein: CASSSTGQGSGQETQYF.